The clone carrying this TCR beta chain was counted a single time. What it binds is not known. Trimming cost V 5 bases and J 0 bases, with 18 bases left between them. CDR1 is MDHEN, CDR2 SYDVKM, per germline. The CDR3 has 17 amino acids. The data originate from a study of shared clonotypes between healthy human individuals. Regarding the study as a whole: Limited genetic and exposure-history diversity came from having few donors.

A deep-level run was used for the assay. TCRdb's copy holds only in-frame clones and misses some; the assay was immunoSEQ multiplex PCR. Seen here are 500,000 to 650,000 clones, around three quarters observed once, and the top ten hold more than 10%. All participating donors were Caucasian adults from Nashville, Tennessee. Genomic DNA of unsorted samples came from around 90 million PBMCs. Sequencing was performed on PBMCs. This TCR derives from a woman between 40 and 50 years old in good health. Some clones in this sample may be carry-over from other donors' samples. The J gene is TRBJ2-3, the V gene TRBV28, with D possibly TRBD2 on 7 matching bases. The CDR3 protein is CASSVTGGATSTDTQYF. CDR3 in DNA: TGTGCCAGCAGTGTGACTGGGGGGGCGACTAGCACAGATACGCAGTATTTT.